These 13 T cell receptor beta chains share one sample of origin, sequenced in a study of identical twins. TCRdb reprocessed the 5' RACE reads with MiXCR, giving one entry per CDR3 protein. Of 1,800,000 or so distinct CDR3 sequences detected, more than 30% appear once; the ten largest clones hold roughly 0.3%. Sequencing used cord blood. These receptors all stem from a newborn girl in good health.

The V and J genes are TRBV4-1 and TRBJ2-6, with a possible D match to TRBD2 (6 bases). The germline CDR1 and CDR2 sequences are MGHRA and YSYEKL. This CDR3 comprises 20 residues. V was shortened by 3 bases and J by 3 bases, with 24 bases between the two germline ends. CDR3 sequence: CASSHHDQKGRIGGANVLTF. As DNA, the CDR3 is TGCGCCAGCAGCCACCATGATCAAAAAGGGAGGATCGGTGGGGCCAACGTCCTGACTTTC.

The rearrangement joins TRBV12-5 to TRBJ2-5; D is undetermined. The J call is in doubt because the DNA end fits TRBJ2-7 better. The CDR3 runs 12 residues. Germline CDR1 and CDR2: LGHNT and FRNRAP. The CDR3 spells CASGPSQDEQYF. The CDR3 DNA sequence: TGTGCTAGTGGTCCCAGTCAAGACGAGCAGTACTTC.

On this clonotype: The junction does not match germline at one end; this may be a read error. The chain carries TRBV28 and TRBJ1-4; unclear D gene. The CDR3 has 16 residues. Germline-derived CDR1 and CDR2 are MDHEN and SYDVKM. CDR3 loop: CASSHEGKFIGEKLFF. In DNA form, the CDR3 reads TGTGCCAGCAGCCATGAAGGAAAATTTATCGGTGAAAAGCTGTTTTTT.

The chain joins TRBV5-1 to TRBJ2-7, with D maybe TRBD2 (6 bases). The CDR3 has 13 residues. Germline V gives CDR1 SGHRS, CDR2 YFSETQ. Trimming took off 6 bases at V and 7 bases at J, with 17 bases between the two ends. Here the CDR3 DNA reads TGCGCCAGCACTAGCGAAGGTAACAATGAGCAGTACTTC. Translation gives CASTSEGNNEQYF. The entire variable domain, with the rest obtained from reference TRBV5-1 and TRBJ2-7, is as follows: KAGVTQTPRYLIKTRGQQVTLSCSPISGHRSVSWYQQTPGQGLQFLFEYFSETQRNKGNFPGRFSGRQFSNSRSEMNVSTLELGDSALYLCASTSEGNNEQYFGPGTRLTVT.

This clonotype was seen a handful of times. The CDR3 DNA reads TGCAGTGCTGTAAAAGCGGGGGGCCGTATATACAATGAGCAGTTCTTC. Protein: CSAVKAGGRIYNEQFF. The chain employs TRBV20-1 and TRBJ2-1; 9 bases line up with TRBD2. CDR1 and CDR2 (germline): DFQATT, SNEGSKA (reference sequence). This CDR3 spans 16 amino acids. The V gene end was trimmed by 5 bases and the J gene end by 4 bases; junction bases not matched to a gene: 12.

The rearrangement joins TRBV9 to TRBJ2-3; 11 bases align to TRBD2. CDR3 length equals 18 residues. Germline lookup yields CDR1 SGDLS and CDR2 YYNGEE. V dropped 2 bases and J dropped 1; count of bases not matched to a gene: 9. CDR3 sequence reads: CASSVESLAGGGTDTQYF. The CDR3, as DNA: TGTGCCAGCAGCGTCGAAAGCCTAGCGGGGGGTGGCACAGATACGCAGTATTTT.

The V gene is TRBV5-1, the J gene TRBJ2-3; D is perhaps TRBD1 or TRBD2 (5 bases each). CDR1 is SGHRS, CDR2 YFSETQ, per germline. Trimming took off 2 bases at V and 1 base at J, with 11 bases between the two ends. The CDR3 sequence is 15 residues long. CDR3 nucleotides: TGCGCCAGCAGCTTCGGGACCTATGGCACAGATACGCAGTATTTT. As protein: CASSFGTYGTDTQYF.

A remark on this clonotype: One end of the junction does not line up with germline, which may come from a read error. This chain links TRBV12-3 or TRBV12-4 with TRBJ2-3; TRBD1 is a possible D gene (6 bases). The CDR3 consists of 15 residues. CDR3 bases: TGTGCCAGCAGTCCGTTGGACAGAAGCACAGATACGGAGTATTTT. It is translated as CASSPLDRSTDTEYF.

This chain joins TRBV6-2 or TRBV6-3 and TRBJ2-1; tentatively, D is TRBD1 (5 bases). Per the germline V gene, CDR1 is MNHEY and CDR2 is SVGEGT. V gave up 0 bases and J gave up 5 bases, with 11 bases separating them. The CDR3 length is 15 residues. The chain's CDR3 is CASSYSFGHHNEQFF. CDR3 bases: TGTGCCAGCAGTTACTCTTTCGGACACCACAATGAGCAGTTCTTC.

Concerning this clonotype itself: An end of the junction does not agree with germline; a read error may underlie this. The gene calls are TRBV6-2 or TRBV6-3 and TRBJ2-7; D unresolved. The CDR3 contains 11 residues. Germline V CDR1 and CDR2: MNHEY, SVGEGT. The CDR3 region is CASGYVHEQYF. CDR3 DNA sequence: TGTGCCAGCGGTTATGTCCACGAGCAGTACTTC.

This clonotype was counted between two and nine times. The genes are TRBV7-2 and TRBJ2-1; 8 bases match TRBD2. The germline gives CDR1 SGHTA, CDR2 FQGNSA. This CDR3 is built from 14 residues. After removal of 3 bases from V and 8 bases from J, the junction contained 6 bases not matched to a gene. CDR3 in DNA: TGTACCAGCAGCTTGGGACTAGGTGTCGATGAGCAGTTCTTC. Its protein product is CTSSLGLGVDEQFF. The variable domain in full, completed from reference TRBV7-2 and TRBJ2-1, reads GAGVSQSPSNKVTEKGKDVELRCDPISGHTALYWYRQSLGQGLEFLIYFQGNSAPDKSGLPSDRFSAERTGGSVSTLTIQRTQQEDSAVYLCTSSLGLGVDEQFFGPGTRLTVL.

The chain employs TRBV4-2 and TRBJ2-7; the match to TRBD2 covers 8 bases. Germline-derived CDR1 and CDR2 are LGHNA and YNFKEQ. The CDR3 runs to 16 residues. Unmatched junction bases numbered 8, after V lost 4 bases and J lost 0 bases. CDR3 sequence (DNA): TGTGCCAGCAGCCGGATTCCCGGGACTAGCTCCTACGAGCAGTACTTC. It translates to CASSRIPGTSSYEQYF.

This clonotype showed up just a few times. An end of the junction does not agree with germline; a read error may underlie this. This CDR3 is CASREESQGHTEAFF. DNA of the CDR3: TGTGCCAGCAGGGAAGAATCCCAGGGGCACACTGAAGCTTTCTTT. The rearrangement uses TRBV2 and TRBJ1-1; D may be TRBD1 (6 bases). The CDR3 spans 15 residues. Germline CDR1 reads SNHLY; CDR2 reads FYNNEI.